The rows below give T cell receptor beta chains drawn from one sample of a study of T cell responses to AZD1222 COVID-19 vaccine. TCRdb's table, derived via immunoSEQ multiplex PCR, lists solely in-frame clones and lacks some. The table includes 65,000 or so clones, 84% detected once. The material was peripheral blood, obtained on day 0 of AZD1222 vaccination. Receptors originate from an adult in good health. CDR3s include the opening cysteine and the closing phenylalanine or tryptophan. The D gene is left open where the match is weak. Only some rows state a clone size, as once, few, many or a class for expanded clones.

d_call: -; j_call: TRBJ1-1; v_call: TRBV6-6; clone_size: -; cdr3_length: 15; cdr3_nt: TGTGCCAGCACGGGGGACCCACCCATGAACACTGAAGCTTTCTTT; cdr3_aa: CASTGDPPMNTEAFF
d_call: -; j_call: TRBJ2-2; v_call: TRBV6-4; clone_size: -; cdr3_length: 15; cdr3_nt: TGTGCCAGCAGACAAGAAAGCTGGGCCACCGGGGAGCTGTTTTTT; cdr3_aa: CASRQESWATGELFF
d_call: -; j_call: TRBJ2-7; v_call: TRBV4-1; clone_size: -; cdr3_length: 14; cdr3_nt: TGCGCCAGCAGCCAAGCGATGTTGGGGGAACGGCAGTACTTC; cdr3_aa: CASSQAMLGERQYF
d_call: -; j_call: TRBJ1-4; v_call: TRBV24-1; clone_size: -; cdr3_length: 14; cdr3_nt: TGTGCCACCAGTGACACAGGGATTAATGAAAAACTGTTTTTT; cdr3_aa: CATSDTGINEKLFF
d_call: TRBD2; j_call: TRBJ2-7; v_call: TRBV6-6; clone_size: -; cdr3_length: 14; cdr3_nt: TGTGCCAGCAGCCCCGGGGGGAGTGTTTACGAGCAGTACTTC; cdr3_aa: CASSPGGSVYEQYF
d_call: -; j_call: TRBJ2-1; v_call: TRBV27; clone_size: -; cdr3_length: 16; cdr3_nt: TGTGCCAGCAGCTCCATACTCGATCCTAACTTCAATGAGCAGTTCTTC; cdr3_aa: CASSSILDPNFNEQFF
d_call: -; j_call: TRBJ1-1; v_call: TRBV2; clone_size: -; cdr3_length: 14; cdr3_nt: TGTGCCAGCAGTGAACTCCAGGGGTGGACTGAAGCTTTCTTT; cdr3_aa: CASSELQGWTEAFF
d_call: -; j_call: TRBJ1-1; v_call: TRBV3-1/TRBV3-2; clone_size: few; cdr3_length: 11; cdr3_nt: TGTGCCAGCAGCCAATTACAGGAAGCTTTCTTT; cdr3_aa: CASSQLQEAFF
d_call: -; j_call: TRBJ2-7; v_call: TRBV19; clone_size: -; cdr3_length: 15; cdr3_nt: TGTGCCAGTAGTTTCAGTGGACAGAATCTCTACGAGCAGTACTTC; cdr3_aa: CASSFSGQNLYEQYF
d_call: -; j_call: TRBJ1-6; v_call: TRBV6-1; clone_size: -; cdr3_length: 12; cdr3_nt: TGTGCCAGCAGTGAGGGGTATTCACCCCTCCACTTT; cdr3_aa: CASSEGYSPLHF
d_call: TRBD2; j_call: TRBJ2-1; v_call: TRBV7-3; clone_size: once; cdr3_length: 14; cdr3_nt: TGTGCCAGCGTTCTAGCGGGGGGATATGGTGAGCAGTTCTTC; cdr3_aa: CASVLAGGYGEQFF
d_call: TRBD1; j_call: TRBJ1-2; v_call: TRBV4-3; clone_size: -; cdr3_length: 15; cdr3_nt: TGCGCCAGCAGCCAAGATCTGGGACAGGGCTATGGCTACACCTTC; cdr3_aa: CASSQDLGQGYGYTF
d_call: -; j_call: TRBJ1-2; v_call: TRBV5-1; clone_size: -; cdr3_length: 14; cdr3_nt: TGCGCCAGCAGCCTCACCCAAGAGCCCTATGGCTACACCTTC; cdr3_aa: CASSLTQEPYGYTF
d_call: -; j_call: TRBJ2-7; v_call: TRBV18; clone_size: -; cdr3_length: 13; cdr3_nt: TGTGCCAGCTCACCGTTAAGACGGGGCGAGCAGTACTTC; cdr3_aa: CASSPLRRGEQYF
d_call: -; j_call: TRBJ2-6; v_call: TRBV30; clone_size: -; cdr3_length: 14; cdr3_nt: TGTGCCTGCCCCCATTTCTCTGGGGCCAACGTCCTGACTTTC; cdr3_aa: CACPHFSGANVLTF
d_call: -; j_call: TRBJ1-1; v_call: TRBV28; clone_size: -; cdr3_length: 13; cdr3_nt: TGTGCCAGCACTGTTTGGGCGAACACTGAAGCTTTCTTT; cdr3_aa: CASTVWANTEAFF
d_call: TRBD1; j_call: TRBJ1-1; v_call: TRBV6-5; clone_size: -; cdr3_length: 15; cdr3_nt: TGTGCCAGCAGTTACTCGCCAGGGGGCTACGCTGAAGCTTTCTTT; cdr3_aa: CASSYSPGGYAEAFF
d_call: -; j_call: TRBJ2-3; v_call: TRBV18; clone_size: once; cdr3_length: 16; cdr3_nt: TGTGCCAGCTCACCGAGCCCACCGGGGACCACAGATACGCAGTATTTT; cdr3_aa: CASSPSPPGTTDTQYF
d_call: -; j_call: TRBJ1-2; v_call: TRBV4-3; clone_size: -; cdr3_length: 13; cdr3_nt: TGCGCCAGCAGCCAAGGGGTGGGGGGAGGCTACACCTTC; cdr3_aa: CASSQGVGGGYTF
d_call: -; j_call: TRBJ1-5; v_call: TRBV14; clone_size: -; cdr3_length: 20; cdr3_nt: TGTGCCAGCAGCCAAGATATGGGCCGTCACCCTAGGATTGGCAATCAGCCCCAGCATTTT; cdr3_aa: CASSQDMGRHPRIGNQPQHF
d_call: -; j_call: TRBJ2-7; v_call: TRBV13; clone_size: once; cdr3_length: 13; cdr3_nt: TGTGCCAGCAGCCTCAGGTGGGCTTACGAGCAGTACTTC; cdr3_aa: CASSLRWAYEQYF
d_call: TRBD1; j_call: TRBJ1-1; v_call: TRBV4-1; clone_size: -; cdr3_length: 16; cdr3_nt: TGCGCCAGCAGCCGGGGGACAGGTGACTATAGGACTGAAGCTTTCTTT; cdr3_aa: CASSRGTGDYRTEAFF
d_call: -; j_call: TRBJ2-3; v_call: TRBV19; clone_size: -; cdr3_length: 15; cdr3_nt: TGTGCCAGTACTCCGCGGGGGCCCGACACAGATACGCAGTATTTT; cdr3_aa: CASTPRGPDTDTQYF
d_call: TRBD1; j_call: TRBJ1-2; v_call: TRBV27; clone_size: -; cdr3_length: 13; cdr3_nt: TGTGCCAGCAGGAGGACAGGGTACTATGGCTACACCTTC; cdr3_aa: CASRRTGYYGYTF
d_call: TRBD1; j_call: TRBJ1-3; v_call: TRBV5-1; clone_size: -; cdr3_length: 15; cdr3_nt: TGCGCCAGCAGCTTGGTGACAGGGTACGGAAACACCATATATTTT; cdr3_aa: CASSLVTGYGNTIYF
d_call: TRBD2; j_call: TRBJ2-3; v_call: TRBV5-1; clone_size: -; cdr3_length: 16; cdr3_nt: TGCGCCAGCAGCTCCCAGCCTAGCGGGGGGGCGGATACGCAGTATTTT; cdr3_aa: CASSSQPSGGADTQYF
d_call: -; j_call: TRBJ2-3; v_call: TRBV6-5; clone_size: few; cdr3_length: 15; cdr3_nt: TGTGCCAGCATGCCCGGGCTCGAGGGGGGGGATACGCAGTATTTT; cdr3_aa: CASMPGLEGGDTQYF
d_call: TRBD2; j_call: TRBJ2-3; v_call: TRBV12-5; clone_size: -; cdr3_length: 15; cdr3_nt: TGTGCTAGTGGTCCGGACGGGGGGGGCTCAGATACGCAGTATTTT; cdr3_aa: CASGPDGGGSDTQYF
d_call: -; j_call: TRBJ2-2; v_call: TRBV18; clone_size: -; cdr3_length: 15; cdr3_nt: TGTGCCAGCTCACCACCTGTACAACGAGCCGGGGAGCTGTTTTTT; cdr3_aa: CASSPPVQRAGELFF
d_call: -; j_call: TRBJ2-3; v_call: TRBV10-3; clone_size: -; cdr3_length: 16; cdr3_nt: TGTGCCATCAGCCGGTCGGGCTTCAAACTCACAGATACGCAGTATTTT; cdr3_aa: CAISRSGFKLTDTQYF
d_call: -; j_call: TRBJ1-4; v_call: TRBV4-1; clone_size: -; cdr3_length: 16; cdr3_nt: TGCGCCAGCAGCCAAGCCAGAAGAGCAACTAATGAAAAACTGTTTTTT; cdr3_aa: CASSQARRATNEKLFF
d_call: -; j_call: TRBJ1-2; v_call: TRBV19; clone_size: -; cdr3_length: 11; cdr3_nt: TGTGCCACCCTCGGCACGATTGGCTACACCTTC; cdr3_aa: CATLGTIGYTF
d_call: TRBD2; j_call: TRBJ2-1; v_call: TRBV27; clone_size: -; cdr3_length: 15; cdr3_nt: TGTGCCAGCAGCATGGGAGGGATTCCTAACAATGAGCAGTTCTTC; cdr3_aa: CASSMGGIPNNEQFF
d_call: TRBD2; j_call: TRBJ2-4; v_call: TRBV30; clone_size: -; cdr3_length: 17; cdr3_nt: TGTGCCTGGAGTGCCCCGGGACTAGCGGGGGGGCGTGTCATTCAGTACTTC; cdr3_aa: CAWSAPGLAGGRVIQYF
d_call: -; j_call: TRBJ1-2; v_call: TRBV28; clone_size: few; cdr3_length: 14; cdr3_nt: TGTGCCAGCAGTTTAGGTCCAGGGAACTATGGCTACACCTTC; cdr3_aa: CASSLGPGNYGYTF
d_call: -; j_call: TRBJ2-7; v_call: TRBV5-1; clone_size: -; cdr3_length: 15; cdr3_nt: TGCGCCAGCAGCCCTCAGGGGGGGGCTACCTACGAGCAGTACTTC; cdr3_aa: CASSPQGGATYEQYF
d_call: -; j_call: TRBJ1-1; v_call: TRBV28; clone_size: -; cdr3_length: 15; cdr3_nt: TGTGCCAGCCCCCCCCCTCGGGGGCGCCCCTCTGAAGCTTTCTTT; cdr3_aa: CASPPPRGRPSEAFF
d_call: -; j_call: TRBJ1-5; v_call: TRBV28; clone_size: -; cdr3_length: 15; cdr3_nt: TGTGCCAGCAGTACTGCGGTGGGCAGCAATCAGCCCCAGCATTTT; cdr3_aa: CASSTAVGSNQPQHF
d_call: TRBD1; j_call: TRBJ1-1; v_call: TRBV3-1/TRBV3-2; clone_size: -; cdr3_length: 16; cdr3_nt: TGTGCCAGCAGCCCGTATCAACGACAGGGGAGCACTGAAGCTTTCTTT; cdr3_aa: CASSPYQRQGSTEAFF
d_call: -; j_call: TRBJ1-2; v_call: TRBV16; clone_size: -; cdr3_length: 14; cdr3_nt: TGTGCCAGCAGCCAATCGTGGCAGGGTTACGGCTACACCTTC; cdr3_aa: CASSQSWQGYGYTF
d_call: -; j_call: TRBJ2-3; v_call: TRBV9; clone_size: -; cdr3_length: 12; cdr3_nt: TGTGCCAGCAGCGTAGCCCAGGATACGCAGTATTTT; cdr3_aa: CASSVAQDTQYF
d_call: -; j_call: TRBJ1-5; v_call: TRBV2; clone_size: -; cdr3_length: 13; cdr3_nt: TGTGCCAGCAGTGCGGGTTTTGGTCAGCCCCAGCATTTT; cdr3_aa: CASSAGFGQPQHF
d_call: TRBD2; j_call: TRBJ2-5; v_call: TRBV11-2; clone_size: -; cdr3_length: 17; cdr3_nt: TGTGCCAGCAGCTTAGATCGCTACGGGGGGGCCCGGGAGACCCAGTACTTC; cdr3_aa: CASSLDRYGGARETQYF
d_call: -; j_call: TRBJ1-3; v_call: TRBV6-6; clone_size: once; cdr3_length: 16; cdr3_nt: TGTGCCAGCTCGAGGGCCCTGCGGAGCTCTGGAAACACCATATATTTT; cdr3_aa: CASSRALRSSGNTIYF
d_call: TRBD2; j_call: TRBJ2-1; v_call: TRBV11-2; clone_size: -; cdr3_length: 15; cdr3_nt: TGTGCCAGCAGCTTCGGGGGGAGCTCCTACAATGAGCAGTTCTTC; cdr3_aa: CASSFGGSSYNEQFF
d_call: -; j_call: TRBJ2-2; v_call: TRBV18; clone_size: -; cdr3_length: 13; cdr3_nt: TGTGCCAGCTCACCTCTAAACTCGGGGGAGCTGTTTTTT; cdr3_aa: CASSPLNSGELFF
d_call: TRBD1; j_call: TRBJ1-2; v_call: TRBV6-1; clone_size: -; cdr3_length: 14; cdr3_nt: TGTGCCAGCAGTGAAAGGCGGGACAGCTATGGCTACACCTTC; cdr3_aa: CASSERRDSYGYTF
d_call: -; j_call: TRBJ2-6; v_call: TRBV4-3; clone_size: -; cdr3_length: 15; cdr3_nt: TGCGCCAGCAGCCAAGTGTATTCTGGGGCCAACGTCCTGACTTTC; cdr3_aa: CASSQVYSGANVLTF
d_call: -; j_call: TRBJ2-1; v_call: TRBV13; clone_size: many; cdr3_length: 16; cdr3_nt: TGTGCCAGCAGCTTAGAAGCCGTTAGTAGGGGAAATGAGCAGTTCTTC; cdr3_aa: CASSLEAVSRGNEQFF
d_call: -; j_call: TRBJ1-2; v_call: TRBV19; clone_size: medium-sized; cdr3_length: 12; cdr3_nt: TGTGCCAGTAGTGAGGACAACTATGGCTACACCTTC; cdr3_aa: CASSEDNYGYTF
d_call: -; j_call: TRBJ1-2; v_call: TRBV3-1/TRBV3-2; clone_size: -; cdr3_length: 12; cdr3_nt: TGTGCCAGCAGCCAAGAAACCTATGGCTACACCTTC; cdr3_aa: CASSQETYGYTF
d_call: -; j_call: TRBJ1-1; v_call: TRBV18; clone_size: -; cdr3_length: 13; cdr3_nt: TGTGCCAGCTCACGAGTACGGGACACTGAAGCTTTCTTT; cdr3_aa: CASSRVRDTEAFF
d_call: -; j_call: TRBJ2-2; v_call: TRBV10-1; clone_size: -; cdr3_length: 15; cdr3_nt: TGCGCCAGCAGTCCGGGGGACGCGAACACCGGGGAGCTGTTTTTT; cdr3_aa: CASSPGDANTGELFF